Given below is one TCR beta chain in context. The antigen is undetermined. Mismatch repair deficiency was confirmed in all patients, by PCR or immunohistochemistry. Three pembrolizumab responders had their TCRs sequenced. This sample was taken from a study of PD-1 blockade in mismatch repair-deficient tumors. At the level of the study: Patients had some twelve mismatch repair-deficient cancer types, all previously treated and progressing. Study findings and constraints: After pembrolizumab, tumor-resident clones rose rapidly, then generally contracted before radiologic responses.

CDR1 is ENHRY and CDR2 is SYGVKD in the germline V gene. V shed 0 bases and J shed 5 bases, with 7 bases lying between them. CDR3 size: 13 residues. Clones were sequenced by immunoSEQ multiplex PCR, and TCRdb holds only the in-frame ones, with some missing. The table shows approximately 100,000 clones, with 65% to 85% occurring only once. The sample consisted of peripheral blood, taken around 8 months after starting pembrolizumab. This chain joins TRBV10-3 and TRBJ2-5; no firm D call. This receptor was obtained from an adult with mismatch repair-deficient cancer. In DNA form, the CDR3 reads TGTGCCATCAGTGAGTCCAGGATGGAGACCCAGTACTTC. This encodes CAISESRMETQYF.